The 16 T cell receptor beta chains reported below all come from one sample, sequenced in a study of Siglec-9 on CD8 T cells in melanoma. This table comes from immunoSEQ multiplex PCR, and its TCRdb copy is limited to in-frame clones, with some not included. The sample holds roughly 30,000 clones, 80% seen once. The specimen sequenced was Siglec-9- CD8+ T cells sorted from blood. Receptor source: a human donor in good health.

The CDR3 DNA reads as TGTGCCAGCAGTTTATCGGGGGACATTTTCTATGGCTACACCTTC. It encodes CASSLSGDIFYGYTF. V usage is TRBV27 and J usage is TRBJ1-2; perhaps TRBD1 as D (6 bases). CDR1 and CDR2 (germline): MNHEY, SMNVEV (reference sequence). V lost 0 bases to trimming and J lost 4 bases, with 12 bases between them. The length of the CDR3 is 15 residues.

V gene TRBV19 combines with J gene TRBJ1-6; the D is unclear. The CDR3 totals 15 residues. Germline V lookup: CDR1 LNHDA, CDR2 SQIVND (reference sequence). V lost 5 bases and J 6 bases, leaving 14 bases between the germline ends. DNA of the CDR3: TGTGCCAGTAGTGGCGGCGAGGGTGGTAATTCACCCCTCCACTTT. This translates into CASSGGEGGNSPLHF.

The chain recombines TRBV13 with TRBJ2-3; D may correspond to TRBD1 or TRBD2 (5 bases each). V was trimmed by 0 bases and J by 4 bases, leaving 14 bases between them. Germline CDR1 and CDR2: PRHDT and FYEKMQ (reference sequence). This CDR3 is built from 16 residues. The CDR3 DNA is TGTGCCAGCAGCTTAGGCCGGGGCCTCCTTCCAGATACGCAGTATTTT. Its translation is CASSLGRGLLPDTQYF.

The chain uses TRBV9 and TRBJ1-6; D is undetermined. Germline V gene lookup returns CDR1 SGDLS and CDR2 YYNGEE. This CDR3 spans 19 amino acids. V shed 0 bases and J shed 2 bases, with 18 bases lying between them. CDR3 nucleotides: TGTGCCAGCAGCGTAGTTGATACGGTCGGGGAGCCCTATAATTCACCCCTCCACTTT. Its protein is CASSVVDTVGEPYNSPLHF.

CDR3 DNA: TGTGTCAGAAGCTTAGCCAGAGAGACCCAGTACTTC. Protein: CVRSLARETQYF. V and J are TRBV7-5 and TRBJ2-5; the D call of TRBD1 is as the table states it, not checked on the DNA. TRBV7-5 is a known pseudogene. The CDR3 is 12 amino acids.

The chain has TRBV19 and TRBJ1-2, with 7 bases lining up with TRBD1. There are 12 residues in the CDR3. In germline, CDR1 is LNHDA, CDR2 SQIVND (reference sequence). V shed 8 bases, J shed 8 bases, and the junction held 8 bases outside the gene matches. DNA of the CDR3: TGTGCCAGTGGCGGACAGGCACCGGGCTACACCTTC. Protein: CASGGQAPGYTF.

The chain carries TRBV14 and TRBJ2-1, with 8 bases matching TRBD2. Germline trimming cut 3 bases from V and 0 bases from J; bases unmatched to any gene: 13. CDR1 is SGHDN and CDR2 is FVKESK in the germline V gene. The CDR3 length is 19 residues. CDR3 sequence reads: CASSQSSSSGCCSYNEQFF. CDR3 sequence (DNA): TGTGCCAGCAGCCAGAGTTCCTCTAGCGGGTGTTGCTCCTACAATGAGCAGTTCTTC.

The chain employs TRBV27 and TRBJ2-1; TRBD1 might be the D (6 bases). The germline V gene encodes CDR1 MNHEY and CDR2 SMNVEV (reference sequence). This CDR3 spans 15 amino acids. V dropped 6 bases and J dropped 7 bases, with 19 bases sitting between them. In nucleotides, the CDR3 is TGTGCCAGCAGCGAAACAGGGCCCGTCCCAAATGAGCAGTTCTTC. It is translated as CASSETGPVPNEQFF.

This sequence joins TRBV5-4 and TRBJ2-3; no firm D call. The germline gives CDR1 SGHNT, CDR2 YYREEE (reference sequence). The length of the CDR3 is 14 residues. Trimming took off 3 bases at V and 1 base at J, with 9 bases between the two ends. The CDR3 DNA sequence: TGTGCCAGCAGCTCTACGACACGCACAGATACGCAGTATTTT. Residues: CASSSTTRTDTQYF.

The chain has TRBV9 and TRBJ1-1; weak D call: TRBD1 (5 bases). CDR3 length equals 16 residues. Germline V gene lookup returns CDR1 SGDLS and CDR2 YYNGEE. Trimming took 3 bases from V and 1 from J, leaving 16 bases between them. The CDR3 reads CASSGGVGATNTEAFF. CDR3 DNA sequence: TGTGCCAGCAGCGGGGGGGTTGGTGCAACGAACACTGAAGCTTTCTTT. The full variable domain, its missing parts supplied by reference TRBV9 and TRBJ1-1, is DSGVTQTPKHLITATGQRVTLRCSPRSGDLSVYWYQQSLDQGLQFLIQYYNGEERAKGNILERFSAQQFPDLHSELNLSSLELGDSALYFCASSGGVGATNTEAFFGQGTRLTVV.

This chain uses TRBV29-1 with TRBJ1-2; 9 bases align to TRBD1. Trimming took 3 bases from V and 7 from J; bases not matched to a gene: 18. Germline CDR1 SQVTM, CDR2 ANQGSEA. This CDR3 contains 17 residues. The CDR3 loop reads CSVEEPTGGVKIFGYTF. CDR3 nucleotides: TGCAGCGTTGAGGAACCGACAGGGGGAGTGAAGATTTTTGGCTACACCTTC. Combining the CDR3 with reference TRBV29-1 and TRBJ1-2 gives the whole variable domain SAVISQKPSRDICQRGTSLTIQCQVDSQVTMMFWYRQQPGQSLTLIATANQGSEATYESGFVIDKFPISRPNLTFSTLTVSNMSPEDSSIYLCSVEEPTGGVKIFGYTFGSGTRLTVV.

This clone is a singleton in its sample. The chain uses TRBV5-4 and TRBJ2-3, with 10 bases matching TRBD2. The CDR3 has 15 residues. Looked up from germline, CDR1 is SGHNT and CDR2 is YYREEE (reference sequence). Trimming removed 3 bases from V and 1 base from J; junction bases left unmatched: 2. Here the CDR3 reads CASSSGLAGTDTQYF. CDR3 DNA sequence: TGTGCCAGCAGCTCAGGACTAGCGGGCACAGATACGCAGTATTTT.

This chain connects TRBV5-1 to TRBJ1-6; D call uncertain. Germline CDR1 reads SGHRS; CDR2 reads YFSETQ. The CDR3 has 18 amino acids. V lost 3 bases, J lost 0 bases, and 16 bases lay in between. The CDR3 is CASSYGPGLSSYNSPLHF. The CDR3 DNA is TGCGCCAGCAGCTACGGACCCGGGCTTAGCTCCTATAATTCACCCCTCCACTTT. Filled out from reference TRBV5-1 and TRBJ1-6, the complete variable domain reads KAGVTQTPRYLIKTRGQQVTLSCSPISGHRSVSWYQQTPGQGLQFLFEYFSETQRNKGNFPGRFSGRQFSNSRSEMNVSTLELGDSALYLCASSYGPGLSSYNSPLHFGNGTRLTVT.

V usage is TRBV29-1 and J usage is TRBJ2-7, with TRBD2 matching over 12 bases. Germline lookup yields CDR1 SQVTM and CDR2 ANQGSEA. The CDR3 runs to 12 residues. V shed 3 bases and J 7 bases; nucleotides not matched to a gene: 1. CDR3 DNA sequence: TGCAGCGTTGAGGGACTAGCGGGTGAGCAGTACGTC. Translating it yields CSVEGLAGEQYV.

This chain uses TRBV27 with TRBJ2-4, with 11 bases lining up with TRBD2. This CDR3 is 16 amino acids long. J was trimmed by 0 bases and V by 5 bases; bases with no gene match: 3. Germline V CDR1 and CDR2: MNHEY, SMNVEV (reference sequence). CDR3 DNA sequence: TGTGCCAGCAGTGTGACTAGCGGGGTAGCCAAAAACATTCAGTACTTC. Amino acids: CASSVTSGVAKNIQYF.

The chain uses TRBV2 and TRBJ1-6; TRBD1 matches at 8 bases. V trimming: 6 bases; J trimming: 7 bases; junction bases outside the gene matches: 5. The CDR3 extends over 14 amino acids. Germline CDR1 reads SNHLY; CDR2 reads FYNNEI. The chain's CDR3 is CASRYRGSNSPLHF. The CDR3 nucleotides read TGTGCCAGCAGATACAGGGGGTCGAATTCACCCCTCCACTTT.